This T cell receptor beta chain was sequenced in a study of blood T cell repertoires in COVID-19. As for this clone: At the DNA level, this CDR3 is encoded by other sequences in the same sample as well.

TCRdb's copy holds only in-frame clones and misses some; the assay was immunoSEQ multiplex PCR. There are 75,000 to 95,000 clones in the sample; around three quarters occur only once, and 20% to 25% lies in the top ten. The germline V gene has CDR1 SEHNR and CDR2 FQNEAQ (reference sequence). This CDR3 contains 13 residues. With 5 bases removed from V and 2 bases from J, the gap between germline ends came to 10 bases. The sequence came from a woman aged 55-75 years in a cohort sampled during active or convalescent COVID-19. The V and J genes are TRBV7-9 and TRBJ2-7, with D perhaps TRBD1 (5 bases). Sequences were obtained from peripheral blood. Here the CDR3 reads CASSGTGAYEQYF. CDR3 coding DNA: TGTGCCAGCAGCGGAACAGGCGCCTACGAGCAGTACTTC.